One and the same sample provided the 19 T cell receptor beta chains below, sequenced in a study of blood T cell repertoires in COVID-19. Here immunoSEQ multiplex PCR was the method, and the copy in TCRdb shows in-frame clones only, minus some. The sample records roughly 250,000 clones, 65% to 90% being singletons. Sequenced: peripheral blood. The source is a woman of 80 years or more with active or convalescent COVID-19.

The genes are TRBV12-5 and TRBJ1-5, with 7 bases matching TRBD1. The CDR3 extends over 16 amino acids. CDR1 is LGHNT and CDR2 is FRNRAP in the germline V gene. With V trimmed by 8 bases and J by 4 bases, 14 bases remained unmatched. The CDR3 DNA sequence: TGTGCTAGTTCTTTCAGGACAGGTTCTTTAAATCAGCCCCAGCATTTT. The encoded protein is CASSFRTGSLNQPQHF.

As DNA, the CDR3 is TGCGCCAGCAGCTTCGAACAGCCCTACGAGCAGTACTTC. It is translated as CASSFEQPYEQYF. V gene TRBV5-1 combines with J gene TRBJ2-7; D is undetermined. Trimming shortened V by 2 bases and J by 2 bases, and 8 bases separated the two germline ends. The CDR3 sequence is 13 residues long. CDR1 is SGHRS, CDR2 YFSETQ, per germline.

V is TRBV2 and J is TRBJ2-7; 8 bases agree with TRBD1. The germline gives CDR1 SNHLY, CDR2 FYNNEI. Losses at the gene ends were 3 bases for V and 7 bases for J; bases not matched to a gene: 11. The CDR3 has 15 amino acids. The CDR3 DNA is TGTGCCAGCAGTGAGTTCGTTCAGGGGGCCAAGGAGCAGTACTTC. It codes for CASSEFVQGAKEQYF.

J is TRBJ2-7 and V is TRBV6-1; 9 bases align to TRBD2. Germline V gene sequence: CDR1 MNHNS, CDR2 SASEGT. V lost 1 base and J lost 5; bases outside the gene matches: 9. CDR3 length equals 16 residues. The CDR3 sequence: CASSEGDSGRSHEQYF. For the CDR3, the DNA is TGTGCCAGCAGTGAAGGGGATAGCGGGAGATCCCACGAGCAGTACTTC.

This clone occurred once. V and J are TRBV14 and TRBJ1-6, with D uncertain. Trimming pared 4 bases from V and 7 bases from J, leaving 5 bases between. CDR3 length: 12 residues. Germline CDR1 and CDR2: SGHDN and FVKESK. CDR3 in amino acids: CASSRPNSPLHF. CDR3 DNA: TGTGCCAGCAGCCGTCCGAATTCACCCCTCCACTTT. The whole variable domain, remainder taken from reference TRBV14 and TRBJ1-6, is EAGVTQFPSHSVIEKGQTVTLRCDPISGHDNLYWYRRVMGKEIKFLLHFVKESKQDESGMPNNRFLAERTGGTYSTLKVQPAELEDSGVYFCASSRPNSPLHFGNGTRLTVT.

This clone occurred a few times. The chain is built from TRBV3-1 (or the pseudogene TRBV3-2) and TRBJ2-5; 10 bases are a match to TRBD2. CDR3 length: 14 amino acids. Losses at the gene ends were 4 bases for V and 5 bases for J; bases not matched to a gene: 4. The germline V gene encodes CDR1 LGHDT and CDR2 YNNKEL (reference sequence). The CDR3 bases are TGTGCCAGCAGCCCTAGCGGGAGATGGGAGACCCAGTACTTC. Encoded protein: CASSPSGRWETQYF.

This clone was observed a handful of times. The CDR3 sequence: CASSYTFTNTDTQYF. The CDR3 bases are TGTGCCAGCAGTTACACGTTTACAAACACAGATACGCAGTATTTT. This sequence joins TRBV6-5 and TRBJ2-3; D remains unclear. The V end was cut by 2 bases, the J end by 2 bases, with 11 bases between. Per the germline V gene, CDR1 is MNHEY and CDR2 is SVGAGI. This CDR3 has 15 residues.

The chain uses TRBV5-1 and TRBJ2-7, with TRBD1 matching over 8 bases. Trimming took 5 bases from V and 3 from J; bases not matched to a gene: 7. CDR1 SGHRS and CDR2 YFSETQ come from the germline V gene. This CDR3 has 14 amino acids. Here the CDR3 DNA reads TGCGCCAGCAGTCCCAGACAGGGGAACTACGAGCAGTACTTC. This codes for CASSPRQGNYEQYF.

This clone occurred once. Sequence at one end of the junction differs from germline and may be a read error. This rearrangement joins TRBV29-1 to TRBJ2-7; weak D call: TRBD2 (7 bases). The CDR3 has 12 residues. Germline CDR1 reads SQVTM; CDR2 reads ANQGSEA. CDR3 bases: TGCAGCGTGGAAGGGGGGGGCTACGAGCAGTACTTC. Residues: CSVEGGGYEQYF.

CDR3 DNA: TGTGCCTGGAGTTTAGGAGGGAAAGAGACCCAGTACTTC. Encoded protein: CAWSLGGKETQYF. The chain couples TRBV30 to TRBJ2-5; the D gene is possibly TRBD2 (6 bases). The CDR3 loop spans 13 amino acids. Trimming pared 2 bases from V and 3 bases from J, leaving 10 bases between. In germline, CDR1 is GTSNPN, CDR2 SVGIG (reference sequence).

V gene TRBV12-5 combines with J gene TRBJ1-1; tentatively, D is TRBD1 (6 bases). V lost 6 bases, J lost 9 bases, and 11 bases lay in between. The CDR3 is made up of 11 amino acids. Germline loops: CDR1 LGHNT, CDR2 FRNRAP. CDR3 sequence reads: CASGITGQAFF. The CDR3 DNA sequence: TGTGCTAGTGGCATAACAGGGCAAGCTTTCTTT.

This chain uses TRBV2 with TRBJ1-1, with 7 bases lining up with TRBD1. Germline V lookup: CDR1 SNHLY, CDR2 FYNNEI. V gave up 5 bases and J gave up 5 bases; unmatched junction bases: 8. The CDR3 contains 14 residues. The chain's CDR3 is CASSRDRTTTEAFF. CDR3 bases: TGTGCCAGCAGTCGGGACAGAACCACGACTGAAGCTTTCTTT. Looking up the rest from reference TRBV2 and TRBJ1-1 gives the full variable domain: EPEVTQTPSHQVTQMGQEVILRCVPISNHLYFYWYRQILGQKVEFLVSFYNNEISEKSEIFDDQFSVERPDGSNFTLKIRSTKLEDSAMYFCASSRDRTTTEAFFGQGTRLTVV.

The chain uses TRBV24-1 and TRBJ1-2; a possible D gene is TRBD1 (5 bases). V shed 4 bases and J shed 4 bases, with 12 bases lying between them. Per the germline V gene, CDR1 is KGHDR and CDR2 is SFDVKD. This CDR3 has 14 residues. CDR3 region: CATSDSPTVYGYTF. The CDR3 nucleotides read TGTGCCACCAGTGACTCGCCGACAGTCTATGGCTACACCTTC.

The chain couples TRBV29-1 to TRBJ1-2, with D uncertain. V lost 8 bases, J lost 2 bases, and 9 bases lay in between. The germline CDR1 and CDR2 sequences are SQVTM and ANQGSEA. This CDR3 is 11 amino acids long. The CDR3 is CSSRENYGYTF. The DNA of the CDR3 is TGCAGCTCCCGGGAAAACTATGGCTACACCTTC.

The J gene is TRBJ1-3, the V gene TRBV7-2; D gene unclear. The CDR3 is made up of 15 amino acids. Trimming shortened V by 1 base and J by 1 base, and 8 bases separated the two germline ends. Germline V gene sequence: CDR1 SGHTA, CDR2 FQGNSA. In DNA, the CDR3 is TGTGCCAGCAGCTTAGACGGGAAATCTGGAAACACCATATATTTT. Its translation: CASSLDGKSGNTIYF.

J is TRBJ2-3 and V is TRBV10-3; 9 bases are shared with TRBD2. Germline values: CDR1 ENHRY, CDR2 SYGVKD. The V segment lost 4 bases and the J segment 6 bases; nucleotides outside the gene matches: 5. The CDR3 totals 14 residues. The CDR3 DNA reads TGTGCCATCAGTGCGGGACTAGCAAGGGATACGCAGTATTTT. As protein: CAISAGLARDTQYF.

The chain combines TRBV19 with TRBJ2-5; perhaps TRBD2 as D (6 bases). V lost 4 bases and J 2 bases, leaving 14 bases between the germline ends. Germline V gene sequence: CDR1 LNHDA, CDR2 SQIVND (reference sequence). There are 15 residues in the CDR3. CDR3 coding DNA: TGTGCCAGTAGTAAGCTAGCGACGTTACAAGAGACCCAGTACTTC. Encoded protein: CASSKLATLQETQYF.

The chain uses TRBV5-4 and TRBJ1-1, with D possibly TRBD1 on 6 matching bases. V was shortened by 10 bases and J by 2 bases, with 12 bases between the two germline ends. The CDR3 covers 12 residues. The germline V gene has CDR1 SGHNT and CDR2 YYREEE (reference sequence). The CDR3 protein is CAARDINTEAFF. CDR3 nucleotides: TGTGCCGCTCGGGACATAAACACTGAAGCTTTCTTT.

This clone was counted only a few times. The CDR3 DNA sequence: TGCGCCAGCAGCTTGAAAGCGGGAGCCGACAATGAGCAGTTCTTC. Protein sequence: CASSLKAGADNEQFF. The chain carries TRBV5-1 and TRBJ2-1; 8 bases line up with TRBD2. Trimming took 1 base from V and 5 from J; bases not matched to a gene: 5. This CDR3 region has 15 residues. Germline CDR1 SGHRS, CDR2 YFSETQ.